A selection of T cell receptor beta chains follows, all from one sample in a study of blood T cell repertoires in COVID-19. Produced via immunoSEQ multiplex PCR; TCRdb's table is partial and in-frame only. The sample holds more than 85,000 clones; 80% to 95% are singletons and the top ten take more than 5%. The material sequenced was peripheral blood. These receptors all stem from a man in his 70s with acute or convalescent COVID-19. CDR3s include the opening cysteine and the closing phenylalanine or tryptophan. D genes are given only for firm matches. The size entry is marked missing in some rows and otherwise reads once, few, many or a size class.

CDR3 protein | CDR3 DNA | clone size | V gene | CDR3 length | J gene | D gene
CASSSSLLISGANVLTF | TGCGCCAGCAGCTCCTCCCTACTTATCTCTGGGGCCAACGTCCTGACTTTC | NA | TRBV5-1 | 17 | TRBJ2-6 | NA
CASSQALGAVGYTF | TGTGCCAGCAGCCAAGCGTTGGGGGCGGTTGGCTACACCTTC | NA | TRBV14 | 14 | TRBJ1-2 | NA
CASSSGQGTDTQYF | TGTGCCAGCAGCTCGGGACAGGGCACAGATACGCAGTATTTT | NA | TRBV7-9 | 14 | TRBJ2-3 | TRBD1
CASSLGLAGFSEQYF | TGCGCCAGCAGCTTGGGACTAGCGGGATTTTCCGAGCAGTACTTC | NA | TRBV5-1 | 15 | TRBJ2-7 | TRBD2
CATSEYTGINQPQHF | TGTGCCACCAGCGAGTATACAGGGATCAATCAGCCCCAGCATTTT | NA | TRBV15 | 15 | TRBJ1-5 | NA
CASSSSGGRSYTF | TGTGCCAGTAGTTCCTCAGGGGGAAGGAGCTACACCTTC | once | TRBV19 | 13 | TRBJ1-2 | TRBD1
CASSLNRLGYTF | TGCGCCAGCAGCTTGAACAGGTTGGGCTACACCTTC | NA | TRBV5-1 | 12 | TRBJ1-2 | NA
CASTRGFVSEQYF | TGCGCCAGCACCAGGGGGTTCGTTAGCGAGCAGTACTTC | NA | TRBV10-2 | 13 | TRBJ2-7 | TRBD1
CASSQGQAASPYNEQFF | TGTGCCAGCAGCCAAGGACAGGCCGCTTCTCCCTACAATGAGCAGTTCTTC | NA | TRBV16 | 17 | TRBJ2-1 | TRBD1
CASMVGGGVYEQYF | TGTGCCAGCATGGTTGGCGGCGGGGTCTACGAGCAGTACTTC | NA | TRBV6-6 | 14 | TRBJ2-7 | NA
CASSSGLAGVRETQYF | TGTGCCAGCAGCTCAGGACTAGCGGGAGTAAGGGAGACCCAGTACTTC | NA | TRBV5-4 | 16 | TRBJ2-5 | TRBD2
CASSSGTGGNTIYF | TGCGCCAGCAGCTCCGGGACAGGGGGAAACACCATATATTTT | NA | TRBV5-1 | 14 | TRBJ1-3 | TRBD1
CASSYSARNEQFF | TGTGCCAGCAGTTACTCGGCTAGAAATGAGCAGTTCTTC | NA | TRBV6-5 | 13 | TRBJ2-1 | NA
CASSPRQGAYNEQFF | TGTGCCAGCAGCCCCCGACAGGGGGCCTACAATGAGCAGTTCTTC | NA | TRBV7-3 | 15 | TRBJ2-1 | TRBD1
CASSQAHGGVHYEQFF | TGTGCCAGCAGCCAGGCGCATGGGGGGGTTCACTATGAGCAGTTCTTC | NA | TRBV4-2 | 16 | TRBJ2-1 | TRBD2
CAISSQGIGPSDSPLHF | TGTGCCATCAGTTCCCAGGGGATCGGCCCAAGCGATTCACCCCTCCACTTT | NA | TRBV10-3 | 17 | TRBJ1-6 | NA
CASSPPSVSYEQYF | TGTGCCAGCAGCCCACCTAGCGTCTCCTACGAGCAGTACTTC | NA | TRBV3-1/TRBV3-2 | 14 | TRBJ2-7 | NA
CASSSGSGSQTQYF | TGTGCCAGCAGCTCCGGAAGCGGGAGCCAGACCCAGTACTTC | once | TRBV7-3 | 14 | TRBJ2-5 | TRBD2
CASSFQGYEQYF | TGTGCCAGCAGCTTTCAGGGCTACGAGCAGTACTTC | NA | TRBV7-9 | 12 | TRBJ2-7 | NA
CASRSPCGNYEQYF | TGTGCCAGCAGATCCCCCTGCGGGAACTACGAGCAGTACTTC | once | TRBV21-1 | 14 | TRBJ2-7 | NA
CASSQGLAGVYEQYF | TGCGCCAGCAGCCAAGGACTAGCGGGAGTCTACGAGCAGTACTTC | once | TRBV4-3 | 15 | TRBJ2-7 | TRBD2
CASSLGSSYNSPLHF | TGCGCCAGCAGCTTGGGGAGCTCCTATAATTCACCCCTCCACTTT | NA | TRBV5-1 | 15 | TRBJ1-6 | NA
CASSHAGEKLFF | TGCGCCAGCAGCCACGCGGGGGAAAAACTGTTTTTT | NA | TRBV4-3 | 12 | TRBJ1-4 | NA
CASSQGLAGVYEQYF | TGTGCCAGCAGCCAGGGCCTAGCGGGAGTCTACGAGCAGTACTTC | NA | TRBV3-1/TRBV3-2 | 15 | TRBJ2-7 | TRBD2
CASSVGTSGSSYNEQFF | TGTGCCAGCAGCGTGGGGACTAGCGGGAGCTCCTACAATGAGCAGTTCTTC | NA | TRBV9 | 17 | TRBJ2-1 | TRBD2
CASSLRGGSNYGYTF | TGTGCCAGCAGTTTAAGAGGGGGCAGTAACTATGGCTACACCTTC | NA | TRBV28 | 15 | TRBJ1-2 | TRBD1
CSAGGTGGYEQYF | TGCAGTGCTGGTGGGACAGGGGGTTACGAGCAGTACTTC | NA | TRBV20-1 | 13 | TRBJ2-7 | TRBD1
CASSLRARDSYNSPLHF | TGTGCCAGCAGTCTACGGGCCAGGGACTCCTATAATTCACCCCTCCACTTT | NA | TRBV27 | 17 | TRBJ1-6 | NA
CASSLGTNQPQHF | TGTGCCAGCAGCTTAGGCACAAATCAGCCCCAGCATTTT | NA | TRBV7-8 | 13 | TRBJ1-5 | NA
CASSDGFLAGNEQFF | TGTGCCAGCAGTGACGGTTTTTTAGCGGGTAATGAGCAGTTCTTC | NA | TRBV25-1 | 15 | TRBJ2-1 | TRBD2
CASSGGLAGGPSVGLFF | TGTGCCAGCAGCGGGGGACTAGCGGGAGGTCCCTCGGTCGGGCTGTTTTTT | NA | TRBV9 | 17 | TRBJ2-2 | TRBD2
CATSARTEAGNTIYF | TGTGCCACCAGCGCCCGGACAGAAGCGGGAAACACCATATATTTT | few | TRBV15 | 15 | TRBJ1-3 | NA
CASSLDRADYGYTF | TGTGCCAGCAGTTTGGACAGGGCGGACTATGGCTACACCTTC | NA | TRBV28 | 14 | TRBJ1-2 | TRBD1
CASSYSIGQGREQYF | TGTGCCAGCAGTTACTCGATAGGACAGGGGAGGGAGCAGTACTTC | NA | TRBV6-5 | 15 | TRBJ2-7 | TRBD1
CASSDTSGGQLEQYF | TGTGCCAGCAGCGACACTAGCGGGGGCCAACTAGAGCAGTACTTC | NA | TRBV7-9 | 15 | TRBJ2-7 | TRBD2
CASSLQGGGGNTGELFF | TGTGCCAGCAGCTTGCAAGGTGGCGGGGGTAACACCGGGGAGCTGTTTTTT | NA | TRBV5-5 | 17 | TRBJ2-2 | TRBD2
CASSATSGASTDTQYF | TGCGCCAGCAGCGCCACTAGCGGGGCTAGCACAGATACGCAGTATTTT | NA | TRBV5-1 | 16 | TRBJ2-3 | TRBD2
CASSPPGVYEQYF | TGTGCCAGCAGTCCCCCAGGGGTTTACGAGCAGTACTTC | few | TRBV11-2 | 13 | TRBJ2-7 | NA
CASSPGQGDGYTF | TGTGCCAGCAGCCCGGGACAGGGTGACGGCTACACCTTC | NA | TRBV11-3 | 13 | TRBJ1-2 | TRBD1
CASTTFGRGKGNEKLFF | TGTGCCAGCACCACCTTCGGCAGGGGGAAGGGTAATGAAAAACTGTTTTTT | NA | TRBV28 | 17 | TRBJ1-4 | TRBD1
CASGHETQYF | TGTGCCAGCGGGCATGAGACCCAGTACTTC | NA | TRBV7-2 | 10 | TRBJ2-5 | NA
CASSRNTGRDTEAFF | TGCGCCAGCAGCCGCAATACAGGGAGAGACACTGAAGCTTTCTTT | NA | TRBV4-1 | 15 | TRBJ1-1 | NA
CASSPPIRAGANVLTF | TGTGCCAGCTCACCACCGATTCGGGCTGGGGCCAACGTCCTGACTTTC | NA | TRBV18 | 16 | TRBJ2-6 | NA
CASSHRGLAGGYEQYF | TGTGCCAGCAGCCACAGAGGACTAGCGGGGGGCTACGAGCAGTACTTC | NA | TRBV3-1/TRBV3-2 | 16 | TRBJ2-7 | TRBD2
CAWKPRGVAEAFF | TGTGCCTGGAAACCCAGGGGGGTCGCTGAAGCTTTCTTT | NA | TRBV30 | 13 | TRBJ1-1 | TRBD1
CASSPGQFNFQQFF | TGTGCCAGCAGCCCGGGACAGTTTAACTTTCAGCAGTTCTTC | NA | TRBV7-3 | 14 | TRBJ2-1 | TRBD1
CASTTPGQVYGYTF | TGTGCCAGCACTACCCCGGGACAAGTTTATGGCTACACCTTC | NA | TRBV6-6 | 14 | TRBJ1-2 | NA
CASSSGSGLYSGNTIYF | TGTGCCAGCAGCTCCGGCTCGGGATTGTACTCTGGAAACACCATATATTTT | NA | TRBV5-4 | 17 | TRBJ1-3 | NA
CASSQDGYFGTNEKLFF | TGCGCCAGCAGCCAAGACGGCTACTTCGGGACTAATGAAAAACTGTTTTTT | once | TRBV4-1 | 17 | TRBJ1-4 | NA
CASSFRGGTTYQPQHF | TGTGCCAGCAGTTTTCGGGGGGGCACTACATATCAGCCCCAGCATTTT | once | TRBV27 | 16 | TRBJ1-5 | NA
CASSYSSGSGITGELFF | TGTGCCAGCAGTTACTCTAGCGGGAGTGGGATCACCGGGGAGCTGTTTTTT | NA | TRBV6-2/TRBV6-3 | 17 | TRBJ2-2 | TRBD2
CASSQEQGVRAFF | TGTGCCAGCAGCCAAGAACAGGGGGTGCGAGCTTTCTTT | NA | TRBV7-9 | 13 | TRBJ1-1 | TRBD1
CASSDGGGTEAFF | TGTGCCAGCTCAGACGGGGGAGGAACTGAAGCTTTCTTT | NA | TRBV18 | 13 | TRBJ1-1 | NA
CASSSGQGNEKLFF | TGTGCCAGCAGCTCCGGACAGGGTAATGAAAAACTGTTTTTT | NA | TRBV5-4 | 14 | TRBJ1-4 | TRBD1